This TCR beta chain was sequenced in a study of T cell responses to AZD1222 COVID-19 vaccine. Of note for this clone: What it recognizes is unknown.

Trimming took 5 bases from V and 3 from J; bases not matched to a gene: 12. Germline V gene lookup returns CDR1 SGHTA and CDR2 FQGTGA. The CDR3 runs 18 residues. Study findings and constraints: The number of AZD1222 recipients seropositive at baseline was only 6 or 7. Across the whole spike, CD4 TCRs peaked at regions 160-218 and 743-854.

Only in-frame clones appear in the TCRdb table, and some are missing; sequencing was by immunoSEQ multiplex PCR. The sample includes 160,000 or so clones, around 93% of them seen just once. The sequence came from an adult in good health. Sequenced here: peripheral blood, sampled on day 0 of AZD1222 vaccination. This chain links TRBV7-3 with TRBJ2-1; 11 bases map to TRBD1. In DNA form, the CDR3 reads TGTGCCAGCAGCCTTCGGCCGCCCGGGACAGGGGGCTACAATGAGCAGTTCTTC. It specifies CASSLRPPGTGGYNEQFF.